This paragraph reports one TCR beta chain. As originally analysed: For nucleated cells, counts were estimated from reference gene primer amplification. This table comes from immunoSEQ multiplex PCR, and its TCRdb copy is limited to in-frame clones, with some not included. That table gives V, J and clone size, and the DNA gave D and trimming. The sample shows 66,000 or so clones, roughly 77% of them seen only once. The ends were cut back, 5 bases at V and 10 bases at J, with 16 bases in the middle. Germline V gene sequence: CDR1 SGHKS, CDR2 YYEKEE (reference sequence). The CDR3 covers 14 residues. This entry is derived from a study of blood T cell repertoires in COVID-19. For the study at large: The origin of the acute and convalescent COVID-19 samples was the United States, Italy and Spain. From T cells, B-cell-depleted T cells, or PBMCs came the material, which was cDNA or gDNA.

The sequenced material came from peripheral blood. V gene TRBV5-5 combines with J gene TRBJ1-6; tentatively, D is TRBD1 (5 bases). The receptor was isolated from a human donor in a cohort sampled during active COVID-19. The CDR3 spells CASSMGGLGSPLHF. The CDR3 DNA reads TGTGCCAGCAGTATGGGGGGGTTAGGATCACCCCTCCACTTT. Based on the CDR3 plus reference TRBV5-5 and TRBJ1-6, the full variable domain is DAGVTQSPTHLIKTRGQQVTLRCSPISGHKSVSWYQQVLGQGPQFIFQYYEKEERGRGNFPDRFSARQFPNYSSELNVNALLLGDSALYLCASSMGGLGSPLHFGNGTRLTVT.